This T cell receptor beta chain came from a study of blood T cell repertoires in COVID-19. On the study more broadly: The cDNA or gDNA used as material had been derived from T cells, B-cell-depleted T cells, or PBMCs.

Method: immunoSEQ multiplex PCR; TCRdb's copy keeps in-frame clones and lacks some. This repertoire shows about 76,000 clones, roughly 85% found once; its top ten account for approximately 11%. Seattle participants joined during active infection and were tracked over time. The CDR3 is made up of 16 amino acids. Losses at the gene ends were 7 bases for V and 0 bases for J; bases not matched to a gene: 4. Per the germline V gene, CDR1 is ENHRY and CDR2 is SYGVKD. The TCR originated in a man between 60 and 70 years old with COVID-19, enrolled during active disease. The chain recombines TRBV10-3 with TRBJ2-3; TRBD2 agrees at 13 bases. The sequencing input was peripheral blood. DNA for the CDR3: TGTGCCATCACCCAGGGACTAGCGGGGAGCACAGATACGCAGTATTTT. It encodes CAITQGLAGSTDTQYF.